This entry lists 2 T cell receptor beta chains sequenced from one sample in a study of cytomegalovirus exposure and HLA in healthy donors (dated by TCRdb to about 2017). Libraries came from the immunoSEQ multiplex PCR assay. TCRdb mirrors the immuneACCESS table, restricted to in-frame sequences. Some clones are absent from its copies; in checked studies, under half trace to an unresolved V gene, and the reason for the others is unknown. The sample table holds 300,000 or so clones, of which nearly 90% were seen once. The top ten hold roughly 0.96% of the sample. The sample taken for sequencing was PBMCs. The receptors were gathered from a man aged 25 to 40 in good health and CMV-seronegative.

The CDR3 sequence: CASSELSSYEQYF. CDR3 DNA: TGTGCCAGCAGTGAGCTTAGCTCCTACGAGCAGTACTTC. V usage is TRBV6-1 and J usage is TRBJ2-7; D remains unclear. The CDR3 totals 13 residues. CDR1 is MNHNS, CDR2 SASEGT, per germline. The V gene lost 3 bases and the J gene lost 0 bases, with 6 bases spanning the gap.

V and J are TRBV10-1 and TRBJ1-2; D uncertain. V lost 3 bases, J lost 1 base, and 6 bases lay in between. The germline V gene has CDR1 WNHNN and CDR2 SYGVQD (reference sequence). This CDR3 region has 13 residues. CDR3 sequence (DNA): TGCGCCAGCAGTGACCAGGATAACTATGGCTACACCTTC. Its translation is CASSDQDNYGYTF.